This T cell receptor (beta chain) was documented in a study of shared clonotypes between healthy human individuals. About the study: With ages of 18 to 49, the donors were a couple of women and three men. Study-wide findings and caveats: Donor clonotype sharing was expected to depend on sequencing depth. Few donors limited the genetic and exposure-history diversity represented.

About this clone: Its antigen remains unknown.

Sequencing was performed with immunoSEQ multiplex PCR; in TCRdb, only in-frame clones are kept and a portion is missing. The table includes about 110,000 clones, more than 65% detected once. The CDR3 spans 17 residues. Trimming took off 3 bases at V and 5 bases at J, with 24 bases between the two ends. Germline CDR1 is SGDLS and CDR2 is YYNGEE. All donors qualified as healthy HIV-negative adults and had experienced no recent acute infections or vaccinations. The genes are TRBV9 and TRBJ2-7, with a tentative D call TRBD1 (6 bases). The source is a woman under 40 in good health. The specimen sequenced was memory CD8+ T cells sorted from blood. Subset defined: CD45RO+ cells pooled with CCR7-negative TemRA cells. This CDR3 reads CASSAAPDQGMWHEQYF. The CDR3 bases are TGTGCCAGCAGCGCAGCACCTGATCAGGGGATGTGGCACGAGCAGTACTTC.